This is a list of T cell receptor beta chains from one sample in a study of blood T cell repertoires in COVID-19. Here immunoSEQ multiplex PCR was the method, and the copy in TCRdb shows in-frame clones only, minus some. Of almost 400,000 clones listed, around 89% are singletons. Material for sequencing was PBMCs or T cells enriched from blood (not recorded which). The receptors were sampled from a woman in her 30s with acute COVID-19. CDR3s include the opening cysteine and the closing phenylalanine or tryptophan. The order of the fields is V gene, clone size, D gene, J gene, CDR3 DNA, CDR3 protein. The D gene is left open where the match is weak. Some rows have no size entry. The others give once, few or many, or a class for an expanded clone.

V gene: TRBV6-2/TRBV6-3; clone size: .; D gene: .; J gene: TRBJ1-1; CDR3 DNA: TGTGCCAGCAGTTACCTTTTCCGGGAGGTGGAGAACACTGAAGCTTTCTTT; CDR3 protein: CASSYLFREVENTEAFF
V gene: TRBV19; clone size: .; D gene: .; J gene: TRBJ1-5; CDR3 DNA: TGTGCCGGTGCGAGGGATAGCAATCAGCCCCAGCATTTT; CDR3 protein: CAGARDSNQPQHF
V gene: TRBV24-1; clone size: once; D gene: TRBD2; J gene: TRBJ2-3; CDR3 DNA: TGTGCCACCAGTGATTTGCACGCGGGGGATTTAGATACGCAGTATTTT; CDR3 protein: CATSDLHAGDLDTQYF
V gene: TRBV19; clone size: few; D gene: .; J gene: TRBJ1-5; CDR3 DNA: TGTGCCAGTAGCCGGGTCCTATATCAGCCCCAGCATTTT; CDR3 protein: CASSRVLYQPQHF
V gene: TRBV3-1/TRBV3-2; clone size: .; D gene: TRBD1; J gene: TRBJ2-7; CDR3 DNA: TGTGCCAGCAGCCAAGAAGGGGGACAGGGGGCACGAGAGCAGTACTTC; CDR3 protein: CASSQEGGQGAREQYF
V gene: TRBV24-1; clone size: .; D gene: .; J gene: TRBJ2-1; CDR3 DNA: TGTGCCACCAGTTCCGGCGGGGGCTATGAGCAGTTCTTC; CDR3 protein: CATSSGGGYEQFF
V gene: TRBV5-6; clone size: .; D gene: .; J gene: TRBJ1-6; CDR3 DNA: TGTGCCAGCAGCCGCCCCCTGACGGGAGGTCTCCACTTT; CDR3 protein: CASSRPLTGGLHF
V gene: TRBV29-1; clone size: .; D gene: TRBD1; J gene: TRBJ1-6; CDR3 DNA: TGCAGCGATAACCCGGACAGGCTGAATTCACCCCTCCACTTT; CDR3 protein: CSDNPDRLNSPLHF
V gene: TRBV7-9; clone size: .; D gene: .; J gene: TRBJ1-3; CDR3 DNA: TGTGCCTGCGAGGGTGAAGCTGGAAACACCATATATTTT; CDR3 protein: CACEGEAGNTIYF
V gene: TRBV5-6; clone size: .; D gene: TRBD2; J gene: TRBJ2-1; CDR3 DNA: TGTGCCAGCAGCTCACCCGGGGGGGCTAAGAGGGAGCAGTTCTTC; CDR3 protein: CASSSPGGAKREQFF
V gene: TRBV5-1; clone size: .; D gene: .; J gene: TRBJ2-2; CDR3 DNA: TGCGCCAGCAGCTTACTGCCCCGGGGGACCGGGGAGCTGTTTTTT; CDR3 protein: CASSLLPRGTGELFF
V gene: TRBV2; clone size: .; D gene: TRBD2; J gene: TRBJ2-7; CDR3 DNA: TGTGCCCGCCGGGGTAGTAGCGGGGGTAGTTACGAGCAGTACTTC; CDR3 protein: CARRGSSGGSYEQYF
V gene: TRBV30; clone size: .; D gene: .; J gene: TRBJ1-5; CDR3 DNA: TGTGCCTGGAGTAAAGATAGAGCTCAGCCCCAGCATTTT; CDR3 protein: CAWSKDRAQPQHF
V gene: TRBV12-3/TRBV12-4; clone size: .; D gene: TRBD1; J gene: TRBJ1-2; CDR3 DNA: TGTGCCAGCAGTCAACAGGGGCTCTATGGCTACACCTTC; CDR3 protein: CASSQQGLYGYTF
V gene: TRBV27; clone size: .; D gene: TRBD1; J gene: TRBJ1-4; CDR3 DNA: TGTGCCAGCAGACGGGACAGTAATGAAAAACTGTTTTTT; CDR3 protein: CASRRDSNEKLFF
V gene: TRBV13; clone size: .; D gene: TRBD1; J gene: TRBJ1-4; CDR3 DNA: TGTGCCAGCAGCCCAGAAGGACAGGGGGTGGAAAAACTGTTTTTT; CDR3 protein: CASSPEGQGVEKLFF
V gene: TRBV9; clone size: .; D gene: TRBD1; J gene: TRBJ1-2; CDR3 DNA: TGTGCCAGCAGCGTTACAGGGGTTGACTATGGCTACACCTTC; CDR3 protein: CASSVTGVDYGYTF
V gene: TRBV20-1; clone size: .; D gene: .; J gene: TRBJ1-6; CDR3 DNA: TGCAGTGCTAGTAAGGACATGAATTCACCCCTCCACTTT; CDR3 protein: CSASKDMNSPLHF
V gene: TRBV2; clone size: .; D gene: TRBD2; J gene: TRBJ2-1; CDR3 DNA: TGTGCCAGCAGTGGCCGGTCTACTAGCGGGGGCTACAATGAGCAGTTCTTC; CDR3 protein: CASSGRSTSGGYNEQFF
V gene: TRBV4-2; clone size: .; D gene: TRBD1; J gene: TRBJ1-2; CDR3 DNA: TGTGCCAGCAGCCGAACGACAGGGATCAACTATGGCTACACCTTC; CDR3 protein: CASSRTTGINYGYTF
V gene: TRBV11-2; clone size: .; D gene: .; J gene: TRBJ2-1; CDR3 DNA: TGTGCCAGCAGCTTAGACAGGATATACAATGAGCAGTTCTTC; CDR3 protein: CASSLDRIYNEQFF
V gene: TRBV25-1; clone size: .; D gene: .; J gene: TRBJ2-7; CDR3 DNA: TGTGCCAGCGGGCAGGTGAGCTACGAGCAGTACTTC; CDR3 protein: CASGQVSYEQYF
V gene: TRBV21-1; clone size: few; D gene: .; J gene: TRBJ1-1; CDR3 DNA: TGTGCCCCAAGACTGAGGAACACTGAAGCTTTCTTT; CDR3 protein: CAPRLRNTEAFF
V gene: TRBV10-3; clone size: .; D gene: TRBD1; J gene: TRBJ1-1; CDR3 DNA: TGTGCCATCAGTATTGGACAGGGGGCGTTTTGGAACACTGAAGCTTTCTTT; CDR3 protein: CAISIGQGAFWNTEAFF